The present T cell receptor beta chain was sequenced within a study of graft-versus-host responses after intestinal transplantation. Study overall: Isolated intestinal, liver-intestinal, or multivisceral transplants were what recipients had. After anti-thymocyte globulin induction, recipients took tacrolimus and steroids for three to four years. Study-level results: Recipient marrow showed GvH clones, some seen first in ileum or blood. High graft-versus-host to host-versus-graft clonal ratios were found in allografts of patients who had graft-donor T cell macrochimerism.

With respect to this clone: Its target is not known.

Looked up from germline, CDR1 is SGHRS and CDR2 is YFSETQ. V was clipped by 1 base and J by 4 bases, with 6 bases between them. The length of the CDR3 is 14 residues. Measured with immunoSEQ multiplex PCR; TCRdb has only the in-frame clones, and not every one. Counted here are roughly 97,000 clones, about nine tenths occurring once; the ten biggest clones make up 0.15% to 0.2%. The material sequenced was unstimulated CD4+ T cells sorted from spleen or lymph node cells, taken before transplant. V is TRBV5-1 and J is TRBJ2-6, with D unclear. This clonotype was obtained from a human donor who was the organ donor for an intestinal transplant. For the CDR3, the DNA is TGCGCCAGCAGCTTGAGCACGGGGGCCAACGTCCTGACTTTC. It codes for CASSLSTGANVLTF.